A few counts support the clone carrying this T cell receptor (beta chain). Its target is unknown. These data are taken from a study of blood T cells in healthy people across ages. Broader study findings: Across the age range, TCR beta diversity per million T cells fell in a roughly linear way. PBMCs left unsorted prevented a conclusive naive versus antigen-experienced comparison.

This CDR3 contains 16 residues. The germline CDR1 and CDR2 sequences are SGHRS and YFSETQ. With a J-beta primer mix and a sample-barcoded 5' primer, a second PCR ran about 7 to 11 cycles. TCRdb fed the 5' RACE reads into MiXCR, producing one record per CDR3 protein. The sample holds fewer than 800,000 distinct CDR3 sequences, 20% to 25% seen once. Donors gave 8.5 to 10 milliliters of peripheral blood apiece. Whenever a sample was processed, at least 7 million PBMCs were isolated. This receptor was identified in a man between 65 and 85 years old in good health. Sequencing was done on a sample of blood. J is TRBJ2-5 and V is TRBV5-1, with 7 bases matching TRBD1. The end of the DNA is better explained by TRBJ2-7, so the J call may be wrong. CDR3: CASSWNTGTVAYEQYF. The CDR3 DNA follows: TGCGCCAGCAGCTGGAATACCGGGACAGTGGCCTACGAGCAGTACTTC.